This T cell receptor (beta chain) originates from a study of identical twins' blood T cells. TCR cDNA libraries came from RNA via a modified published protocol. TCRdb reprocessed the 5' RACE reads with MiXCR, giving one entry per CDR3 protein. The sample holds roughly 340,000 distinct CDR3 sequences; roughly 27% are singletons and the top ten take roughly 6.1%. As concerns this clonotype: The antigen remains undetermined.

The three twin pairs were reared together, likely meeting the same infections. Study-wide points: Twin repertoire similarity may partly reflect shared environment. Even for out-of-frame TCRbeta, twins reportedly shared V gene usage much more than unrelated donors.

V was clipped by 5 bases and J by 6 bases; unmatched bases: 9. Germline CDR1 SEHNR, CDR2 FQNEAQ (reference sequence). There are 15 residues in the CDR3. Sample: PBMCs. This clonotype was sampled from a woman between 18 and 55 years old in good health. The chain links TRBV7-9 to TRBJ2-3; 9 bases are shared with TRBD1. The CDR3 nucleotides are TGTGCCAGCAGCATAACAGGGGGCGCCGGGGATACGCAGTATTTT. Translating gives CASSITGGAGDTQYF.